This TCR beta chain came from a study of graft-versus-host responses after intestinal transplantation. Whole-study context: Once they had received anti-thymocyte globulin induction, all recipients took tacrolimus and steroids for roughly three years.

Looked up from germline, CDR1 is SGDLS and CDR2 is YYNGEE. The CDR3 length is 14 residues. V was pared by 4 bases and J by 2 bases, with 9 bases between. Assay used: immunoSEQ multiplex PCR; TCRdb lists only in-frame clones, some missing. The sample consists of 45,000 to 55,000 clones, over 80% of them appearing once. The V call is TRBV9, the J call TRBJ2-2; D is ambiguous. The sample in question was PBMCs, obtained about 800 days after a first intestinal transplant, on the day of a second. The receptor was isolated from a human patient who received an intestinal transplant, so some T cells may come from the graft donor. CDR3 DNA sequence: TGTGCCAGCAGCCTGGACCCAAACACCGGGGAGCTGTTTTTT. It is translated as CASSLDPNTGELFF.